The entry that follows covers one T cell receptor (beta chain) sequence. The antigen is unknown. This entry comes from a study of cytomegalovirus exposure and HLA in healthy donors. Study outcomes and limitations: As was reported, the classifier diagnosed cytomegalovirus status with high specificity and sensitivity. A few chains tied to CMV proved CMV antigen-specific in vitro.

The data were produced by immunoSEQ multiplex PCR, yet TCRdb's version contains in-frame clones alone and is incomplete. The profile shows 70,000 or so clones, 90% to 95% of them singletons. Per the germline V gene, CDR1 is SEHNR and CDR2 is FQNEAQ (reference sequence). V was pared by 5 bases and J by 5 bases, with 13 bases between. The CDR3 loop spans 15 amino acids. Material: PBMCs. The chain links TRBV7-9 to TRBJ1-6; possible D gene TRBD1, 6 bases. The source is a woman in her late teens or twenties in good health and CMV-seropositive. In DNA form, the CDR3 reads TGTGCCAGCAGCCAGGACAGTCCTAATAATTCACCCCTCCACTTT. Translated, it gives CASSQDSPNNSPLHF.